The following is a TCR beta chain sequence with its context. Its specificity is not known. There are 14 residues in the CDR3. V lost 5 bases and J 3 bases, leaving 14 bases between the germline ends. CDR1 SGHTA and CDR2 FQGNSA come from the germline V gene. This record belongs to a study of shared clonotypes between healthy human individuals. Study-wide findings and caveats: Tissues were not sampled, only blood, and their repertoires likely differ. Between a few donors, naive CD4 clonotypes were shared at a level of approximately 5%. Despite large depth, sorted-subset datasets appeared incompletely sequenced.

Both subsets, CD45RA+ naive and CD45RA-negative memory, were split from the CD4+ cells. The repertoire was sequenced with immunoSEQ multiplex PCR; TCRdb's copy has only in-frame clones and lacks some. The repertoire holds 1,400,000 or so clones, with about 98.5% as singletons. The sample consisted of naive CD4+ T cells sorted from blood. Noted subset: CD45RA+ positively selected. V gene TRBV7-2 combines with J gene TRBJ2-7, with D possibly matching TRBD2 (5 bases). The sequence was obtained from a young man in good health. The CDR3 DNA reads TGTGCCAGCAGCCCCGACCCGGGAATCTACGAGCAGTACTTC. Translating gives CASSPDPGIYEQYF.